The next 10 T cell receptor beta chains were all read from a single sample in a study of T cell clonality in common variable immunodeficiency. Using immunoSEQ multiplex PCR, the repertoire was profiled, and TCRdb retains in-frame clones only, with some absent. This sample carries approximately 30,000 clones and no singletons, and roughly 4.5% goes to the top ten. The specimen was peripheral blood mononuclear cells. Receptor source: a person aged 18 to 75 in good health.

At least ten counts were recorded for this clone. The CDR3 end falls 3 residues outside the read, so it is completed with the germline J gene. The chain carries TRBV7-9 and TRBJ1-2, with TRBD1 identical over 7 bases. Trimming cost V 6 bases and J 7 bases; bases outside gene matches: 11. CDR1 is SEHNR, CDR2 FQNEAQ, per germline (reference sequence). The CDR3 has 14 residues. The covered CDR3 bases are TGTGCCAGCAGATTATCGTACAGGGGAAGTGGC. This encodes CASRLSYRGSG. The complete CDR3 protein is CASRLSYRGSGYTF.

This clone was detected many times. The read ends 3 residues early relative to the CDR3; the germline J gene fills the gap. V and J are TRBV5-4 and TRBJ2-7; D perhaps matches TRBD1 (5 bases). Between the trimmed V and J ends, which lost 0 bases and 1 base, there was a span of 14 bases. Germline V lookup: CDR1 SGHNT, CDR2 YYREEE (reference sequence). The CDR3 is 16 amino acids. The part of the CDR3 DNA that was read is TGTGCCAGCAGCTTGGGACAGTCGAAATTGTCCTACGAG. It is translated as CASSLGQSKLSYE. The whole CDR3 protein is CASSLGQSKLSYEQYF.

This clone was counted many times. The DNA ends 3 residues before the CDR3 does, and the rest of the CDR3 is filled in from the germline J gene. The V and J genes are TRBV30 and TRBJ1-6; 7 nucleotides match TRBD1. Germline V gene sequence: CDR1 GTSNPN, CDR2 SVGIG (reference sequence). The V and J ends lost 1 base and 3 bases, in that order; junction bases with no gene match: 9. The CDR3 is 17 residues long. The DNA read from the CDR3 is TGTGCCTGGAGTGAGGGGGCCGCGGGGAACTATAATTCACCC. This gives the protein CAWSEGAAGNYNSP. The CDR3, in full, reads CAWSEGAAGNYNSPLHF.

This clone was observed a few times. Read data end 3 residues before the CDR3 end; the end is taken from the germline J gene. The chain uses TRBV7-2 and TRBJ1-2; D unresolved. The length of the CDR3 is 15 residues. Per the germline V gene, CDR1 is SGHTA and CDR2 is FQGNSA. CDR3 bases read: TGTGCCAGCAGCGACTTAGCGGGAGGAAGCTACGAC. Translated: CASSDLAGGSYD. The entire CDR3 protein is CASSDLAGGSYDYTF.

This clone has a count of ten or more. The read ends 3 residues before the CDR3 terminus; that terminus is restored from the germline J gene. The V and J genes are TRBV19 and TRBJ2-3; the match to TRBD2 covers 10 bases. The CDR3 is 17 amino acids. With V trimmed by 5 bases and J by 0 bases, 8 bases remained unmatched. CDR1 and CDR2 from the germline V gene are LNHDA and SQIVND (reference sequence). CDR3 region: CASSDAGTSVSTDTQYF. The covered CDR3 bases are TGTGCCAGTAGTGACGCCGGGACTAGCGTTAGCACAGATACG.

Of note for this clone: The read ends 3 residues shy of where the CDR3 ends; the end is completed using the germline J gene. The chain combines TRBV5-6 with TRBJ1-1; possibly TRBD1 for D (5 bases). The CDR3 is made up of 15 amino acids. The V gene's germline CDR1 is SGHDT and CDR2 YYEEEE. Between the trimmed V and J ends, which lost 0 bases and 3 bases, there was a span of 12 bases. The covered CDR3 bases are TGTGCCAGCAGCTTGGCCGACAGAAGGGACACTGAA. It encodes CASSLADRRDTE. From start to end, the CDR3 is CASSLADRRDTEAFF.

This clone was counted a few times. The read gets to within 3 residues of the CDR3 end, and the germline J gene fills in the rest. The chain links TRBV4-2 to TRBJ2-7; 10 bases match TRBD2. The V segment lost 0 bases and the J segment 3 bases; nucleotides outside the gene matches: 5. Germline values: CDR1 LGHNA, CDR2 YNFKEQ. This CDR3 contains 16 residues. The covered CDR3 bases are TGTGCCAGCAGCCAAGATCCTAGCGGGAGTATCTACGAG. Translation: CASSQDPSGSIYE. The entire CDR3 is CASSQDPSGSIYEQYF.

This clone was seen many times. From the germline J gene comes the end of the CDR3, since the read stops 3 residues before it. The V call is TRBV30, the J call TRBJ1-1, with TRBD1 as a possible D gene (6 bases). The germline V and J ends were trimmed by 0 bases and 0 bases, with 20 bases remaining between them. Germline V lookup: CDR1 GTSNPN, CDR2 SVGIG (reference sequence). The CDR3 runs to 18 residues. The part of the CDR3 DNA that was read is TGTGCCTGGAGTGTACGGCCAGGGGTAATAACGATGAACACTGAA. Amino acid sequence: CAWSVRPGVITMNTE. Given in full, the CDR3 is CAWSVRPGVITMNTEAFF. Combining the CDR3 with reference TRBV30 and TRBJ1-1 gives the whole variable domain SQTIHQWPATLVQPVGSPLSLECTVEGTSNPNLYWYRQAAGRGLQLLFYSVGIGQISSEVPQNLSASRPQDRQFILSSKKLLLSDSGFYLCAWSVRPGVITMNTEAFFGQGTRLTVV.

This clone has at least ten counts. The CDR3 end falls 3 residues outside the read, so it is completed with the germline J gene. The chain has TRBV20-1 and TRBJ2-7, with D possibly matching TRBD2 (6 bases). Trimming pared 6 bases from V and 2 bases from J, leaving 17 bases between. Germline CDR1 reads DFQATT; CDR2 reads SNEGSKA (reference sequence). The CDR3 spans 14 residues. CDR3 sequence: CSAEGPSEAYEQYF. The covered CDR3 bases are TGCAGTGCAGAGGGCCCTAGCGAGGCCTACGAG.

This clone occurred a few times. The CDR3 end is not reached by the read, which stops 3 residues before it; the germline J gene fills it in. Distinct nucleotide sequences in the sample also encode this CDR3. This chain links TRBV2 with TRBJ1-5; maybe TRBD1 (5 bases). Deletions cut 6 bases from V and 2 bases from J, with 11 bases between. The germline V gene has CDR1 SNHLY and CDR2 FYNNEI. There are 14 residues in the CDR3. The CDR3 here is CASSGQGGNQPQHF. The sequenced part of the CDR3 DNA is TGTGCCAGCAGCGGACAAGGGGGCAATCAGCCC.